In its sample, the clone carrying this T cell receptor beta chain was seen many times. Antigen specificity is unknown. There were TCR beta CDR3 regions amplified from RNA transcripts. A first-round RT-PCR of the TCR CDR3 used the HTBI primer set. TCRdb independently ran MiXCR on the multiplex PCR reads; one entry per CDR3 protein. This table holds roughly 600,000 distinct CDR3 sequences, roughly 14% found once. The data are from a study of T cells in Graves' hyperthyroidism and ophthalmopathy. V lost 4 bases, J lost 3 bases, and 9 bases stayed unmatched. CDR3 length: 15 residues. CDR1 and CDR2 from the germline V gene are GTSNPN and SVGIG (reference sequence). Study-level findings and limits: A model of 13 V-J features distinguished ophthalmopathy from stable hyperthyroidism. Most clonotypes expanded in the thyroid (above 0.001) were also present in blood.

Exclusion followed for patients with uncontrolled infection, other autoimmune disease, pregnancy or lactation. The PBMCs had their origin in approximately 10 ml of fresh peripheral blood. The source is a woman in her forties or fifties with Graves' ophthalmopathy. The J gene is TRBJ1-2, the V gene TRBV30; 9 nucleotides align to TRBD1. Material: blood. The CDR3 DNA is TGTGCCTGGACCAGGGGACAGGGAAGGGACTATGGCTACACCTTC. The encoded protein is CAWTRGQGRDYGYTF.